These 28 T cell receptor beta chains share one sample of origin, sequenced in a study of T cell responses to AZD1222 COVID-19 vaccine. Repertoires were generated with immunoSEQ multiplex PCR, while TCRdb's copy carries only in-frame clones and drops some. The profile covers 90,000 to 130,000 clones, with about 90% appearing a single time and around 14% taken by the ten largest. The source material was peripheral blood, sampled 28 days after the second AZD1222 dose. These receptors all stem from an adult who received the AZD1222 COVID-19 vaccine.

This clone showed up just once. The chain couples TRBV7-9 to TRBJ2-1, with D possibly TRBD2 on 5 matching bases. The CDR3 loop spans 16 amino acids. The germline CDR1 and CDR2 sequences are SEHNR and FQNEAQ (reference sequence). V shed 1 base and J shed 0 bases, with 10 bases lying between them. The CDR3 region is CASSLGGPSSYNEQFF. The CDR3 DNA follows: TGTGCCAGCAGCTTAGGCGGGCCCAGCTCCTACAATGAGCAGTTCTTC.

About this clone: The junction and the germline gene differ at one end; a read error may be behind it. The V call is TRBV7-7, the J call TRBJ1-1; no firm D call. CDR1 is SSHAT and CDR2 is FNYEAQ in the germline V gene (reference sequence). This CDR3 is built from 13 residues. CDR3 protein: CASSLKQNTEAFF. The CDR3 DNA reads TGTGCTAGCAGCTTAAAACAGAACACTGAAGCTTTCTTT.

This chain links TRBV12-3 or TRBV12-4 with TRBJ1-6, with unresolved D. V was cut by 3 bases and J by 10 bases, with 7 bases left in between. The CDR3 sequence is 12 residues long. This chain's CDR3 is CASSFGGSPLHF. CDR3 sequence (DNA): TGTGCCAGCAGTTTCGGCGGGTCACCCCTCCACTTT.

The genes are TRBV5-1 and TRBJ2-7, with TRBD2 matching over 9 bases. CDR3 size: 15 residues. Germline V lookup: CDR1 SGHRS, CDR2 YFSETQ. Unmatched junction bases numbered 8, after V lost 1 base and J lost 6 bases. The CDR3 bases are TGCGCCAGCAGCTTGTCTGCGGGAGGGCCGGGCGAGCAGTACTTC. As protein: CASSLSAGGPGEQYF.

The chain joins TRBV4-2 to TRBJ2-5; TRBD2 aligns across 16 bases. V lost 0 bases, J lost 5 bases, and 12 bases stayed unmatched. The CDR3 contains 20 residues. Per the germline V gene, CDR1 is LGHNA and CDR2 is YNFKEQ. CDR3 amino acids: CASSQETGTSGRADVETQYF. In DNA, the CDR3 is TGTGCCAGCAGCCAAGAGACCGGGACTAGCGGGAGGGCCGACGTCGAGACCCAGTACTTC.

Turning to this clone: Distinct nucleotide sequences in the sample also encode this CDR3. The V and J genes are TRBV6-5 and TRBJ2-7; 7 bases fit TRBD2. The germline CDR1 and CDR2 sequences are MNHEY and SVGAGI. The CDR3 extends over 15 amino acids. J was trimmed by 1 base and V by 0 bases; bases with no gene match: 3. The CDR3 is CASSYSPGGSYEQYF. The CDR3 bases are TGTGCCAGCAGTTACTCACCGGGGGGATCCTACGAGCAGTACTTC.

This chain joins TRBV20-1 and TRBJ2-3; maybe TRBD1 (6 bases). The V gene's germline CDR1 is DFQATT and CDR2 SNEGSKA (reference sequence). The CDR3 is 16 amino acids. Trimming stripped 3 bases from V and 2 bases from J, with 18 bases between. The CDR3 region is CSASHIGQQYTDTQYF. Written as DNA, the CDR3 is TGCAGTGCTAGTCATATCGGACAGCAATACACAGATACGCAGTATTTT.

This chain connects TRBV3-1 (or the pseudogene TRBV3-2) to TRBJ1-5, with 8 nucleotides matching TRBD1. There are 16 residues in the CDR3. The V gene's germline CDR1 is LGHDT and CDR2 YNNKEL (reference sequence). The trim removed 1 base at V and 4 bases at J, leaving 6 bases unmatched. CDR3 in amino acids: CASSQGQGIWNQPQHF. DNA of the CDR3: TGTGCCAGCAGCCAAGGACAGGGGATCTGGAATCAGCCCCAGCATTTT.

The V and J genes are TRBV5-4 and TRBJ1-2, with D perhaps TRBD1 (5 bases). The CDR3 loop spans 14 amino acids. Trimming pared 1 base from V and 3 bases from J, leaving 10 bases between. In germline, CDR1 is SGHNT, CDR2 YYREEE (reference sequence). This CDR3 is CASSLPGTDYGYTF. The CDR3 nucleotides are TGTGCCAGCAGCTTGCCAGGGACTGACTATGGCTACACCTTC.

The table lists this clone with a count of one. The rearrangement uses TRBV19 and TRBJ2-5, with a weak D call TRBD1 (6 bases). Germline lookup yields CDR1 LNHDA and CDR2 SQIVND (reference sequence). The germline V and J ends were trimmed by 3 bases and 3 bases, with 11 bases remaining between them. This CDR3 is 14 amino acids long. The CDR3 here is CASSIRAGEETQYF. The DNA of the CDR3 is TGTGCCAGTAGTATTCGGGCAGGGGAAGAGACCCAGTACTTC.

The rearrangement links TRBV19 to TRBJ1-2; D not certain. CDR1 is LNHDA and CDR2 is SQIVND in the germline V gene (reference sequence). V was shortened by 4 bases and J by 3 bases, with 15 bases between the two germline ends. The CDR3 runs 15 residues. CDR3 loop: CASSTVTGGDYGYTF. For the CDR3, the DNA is TGTGCCAGTAGTACGGTGACCGGAGGAGACTATGGCTACACCTTC. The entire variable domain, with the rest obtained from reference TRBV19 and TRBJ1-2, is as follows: DGGITQSPKYLFRKEGQNVTLSCEQNLNHDAMYWYRQDPGQGLRLIYYSQIVNDFQKGDIAEGYSVSREKKESFPLTVTSAQKNPTAFYLCASSTVTGGDYGYTFGSGTRLTVV.

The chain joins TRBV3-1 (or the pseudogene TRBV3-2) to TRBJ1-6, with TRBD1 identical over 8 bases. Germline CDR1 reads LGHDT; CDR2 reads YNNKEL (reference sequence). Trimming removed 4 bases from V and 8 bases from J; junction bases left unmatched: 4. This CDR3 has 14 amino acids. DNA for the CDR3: TGTGCCAGCAGCCCAGGACAGGGTCATTCACCCCTCCACTTT. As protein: CASSPGQGHSPLHF.

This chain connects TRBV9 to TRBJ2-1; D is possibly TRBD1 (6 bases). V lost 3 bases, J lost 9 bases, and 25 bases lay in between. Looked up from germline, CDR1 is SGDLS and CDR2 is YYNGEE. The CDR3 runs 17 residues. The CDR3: CASSALLLQGALGEQFF. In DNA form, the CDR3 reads TGTGCCAGCAGCGCTTTACTCTTACAGGGTGCGTTGGGTGAGCAGTTCTTC.

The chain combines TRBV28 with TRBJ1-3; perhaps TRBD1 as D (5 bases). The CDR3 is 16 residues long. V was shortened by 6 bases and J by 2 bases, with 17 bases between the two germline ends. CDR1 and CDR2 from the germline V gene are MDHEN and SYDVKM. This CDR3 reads CASSLPLSTAGNTIYF. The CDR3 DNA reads TGTGCCAGCAGCTTACCTCTCTCGACAGCTGGAAACACCATATATTTT.

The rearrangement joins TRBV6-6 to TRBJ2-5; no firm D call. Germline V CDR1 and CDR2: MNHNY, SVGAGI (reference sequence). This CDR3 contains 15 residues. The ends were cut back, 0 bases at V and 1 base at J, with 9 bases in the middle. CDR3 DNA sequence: TGTGCCAGCAGTTACTCCCGTACACCCCAAGAGACCCAGTACTTC. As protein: CASSYSRTPQETQYF.

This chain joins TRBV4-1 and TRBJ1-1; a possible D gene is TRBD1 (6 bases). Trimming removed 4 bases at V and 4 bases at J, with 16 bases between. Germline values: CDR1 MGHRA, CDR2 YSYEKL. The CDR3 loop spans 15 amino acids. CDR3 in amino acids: CASSLSRGAGTEAFF. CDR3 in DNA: TGCGCCAGCAGCCTAAGCCGGGGGGCAGGCACTGAAGCTTTCTTT.

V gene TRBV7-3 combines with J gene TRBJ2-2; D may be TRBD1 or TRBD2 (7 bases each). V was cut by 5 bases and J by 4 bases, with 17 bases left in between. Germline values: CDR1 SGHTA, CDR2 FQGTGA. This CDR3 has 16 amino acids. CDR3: CASSPRQGGSTGELFF. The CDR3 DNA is TGTGCCAGCAGCCCCAGACAGGGAGGGAGCACCGGGGAGCTGTTTTTT.

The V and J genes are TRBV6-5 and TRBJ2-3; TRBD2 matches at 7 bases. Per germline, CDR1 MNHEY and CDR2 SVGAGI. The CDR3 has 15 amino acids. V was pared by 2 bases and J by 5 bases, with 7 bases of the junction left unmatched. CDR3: CASSYNAGAVDTQYF. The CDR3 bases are TGTGCCAGCAGTTACAACGCGGGAGCTGTAGATACGCAGTATTTT.

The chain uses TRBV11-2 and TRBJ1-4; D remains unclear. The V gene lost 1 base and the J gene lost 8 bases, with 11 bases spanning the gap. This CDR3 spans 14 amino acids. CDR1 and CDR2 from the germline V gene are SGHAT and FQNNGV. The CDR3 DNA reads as TGTGCCAGCAGCTTAGGCCTACTACGGGAAAAACTGTTTTTT. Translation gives CASSLGLLREKLFF.

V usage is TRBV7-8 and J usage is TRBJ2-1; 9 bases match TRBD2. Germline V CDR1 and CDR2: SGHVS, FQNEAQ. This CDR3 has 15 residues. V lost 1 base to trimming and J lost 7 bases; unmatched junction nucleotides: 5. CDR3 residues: CASSLVGGGANEQFF. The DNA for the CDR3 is TGTGCCAGCAGCTTAGTGGGCGGGGGGGCGAATGAGCAGTTCTTC.

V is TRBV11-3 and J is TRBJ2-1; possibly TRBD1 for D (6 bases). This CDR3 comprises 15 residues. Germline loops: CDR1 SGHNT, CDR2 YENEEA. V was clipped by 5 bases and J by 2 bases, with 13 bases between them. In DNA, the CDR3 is TGTGCCAGCAGCAACCGCCGGGACACCTACAATGAGCAGTTCTTC. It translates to CASSNRRDTYNEQFF.

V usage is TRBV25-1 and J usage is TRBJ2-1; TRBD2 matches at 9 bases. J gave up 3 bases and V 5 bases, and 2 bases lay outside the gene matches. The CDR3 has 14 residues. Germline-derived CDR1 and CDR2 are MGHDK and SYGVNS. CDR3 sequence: CASSRREGYNEQFF. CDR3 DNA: TGTGCCAGCAGTCGGCGGGAGGGCTACAATGAGCAGTTCTTC.

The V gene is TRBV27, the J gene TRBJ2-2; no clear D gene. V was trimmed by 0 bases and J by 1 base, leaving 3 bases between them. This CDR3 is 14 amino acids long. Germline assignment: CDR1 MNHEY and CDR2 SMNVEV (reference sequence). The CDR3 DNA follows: TGTGCCAGCAGTTTATCGAGGAACACCGGGGAGCTGTTTTTT. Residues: CASSLSRNTGELFF.

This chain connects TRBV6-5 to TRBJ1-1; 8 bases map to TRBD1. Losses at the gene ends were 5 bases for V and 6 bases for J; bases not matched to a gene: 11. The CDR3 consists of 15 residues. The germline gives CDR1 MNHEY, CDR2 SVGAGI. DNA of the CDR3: TGTGCCAGCAGTACCCGGACAGGGAGGTGGTCTGAAGCTTTCTTT. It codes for CASSTRTGRWSEAFF.

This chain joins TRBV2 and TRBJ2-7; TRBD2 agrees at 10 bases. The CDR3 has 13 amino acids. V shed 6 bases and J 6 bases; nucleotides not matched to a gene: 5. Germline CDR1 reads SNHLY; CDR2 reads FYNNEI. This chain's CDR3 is CASRSGGAFEQYF. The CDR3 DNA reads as TGTGCCAGCAGGAGCGGGGGGGCCTTCGAGCAGTACTTC. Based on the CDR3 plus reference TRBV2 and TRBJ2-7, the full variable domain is EPEVTQTPSHQVTQMGQEVILRCVPISNHLYFYWYRQILGQKVEFLVSFYNNEISEKSEIFDDQFSVERPDGSNFTLKIRSTKLEDSAMYFCASRSGGAFEQYFGPGTRLTVT.

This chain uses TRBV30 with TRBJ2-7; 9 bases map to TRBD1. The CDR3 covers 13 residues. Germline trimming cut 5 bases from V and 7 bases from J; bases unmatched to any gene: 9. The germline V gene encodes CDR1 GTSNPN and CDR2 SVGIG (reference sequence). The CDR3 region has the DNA TGTGCCTGGCAGAACAGGGGGCCCGGTGAGCAGTACTTC. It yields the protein CAWQNRGPGEQYF.

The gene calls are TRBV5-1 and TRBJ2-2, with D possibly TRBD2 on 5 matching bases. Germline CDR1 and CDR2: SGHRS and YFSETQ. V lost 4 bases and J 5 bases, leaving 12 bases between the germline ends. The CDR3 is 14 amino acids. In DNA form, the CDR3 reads TGCGCCAGCAGCAAGGACCCGGGAACCGGGGAGCTGTTTTTT. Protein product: CASSKDPGTGELFF.

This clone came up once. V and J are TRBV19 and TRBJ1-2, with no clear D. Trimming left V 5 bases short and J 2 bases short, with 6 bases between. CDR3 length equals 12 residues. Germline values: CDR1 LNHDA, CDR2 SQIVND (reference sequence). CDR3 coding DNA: TGTGCCAGTAGTGACATAAACTATGGCTACACCTTC. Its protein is CASSDINYGYTF.